Here is one T cell receptor (beta chain) with its context. These data originate in a study of human T cells and chemical hapten exposure. Whole-study context: Patients additionally received therapeutic doses of diphenylcyclopropenone on the scalp once a week, and this continued throughout the roughly 25-week study. Largely, small differences in pooled library volume made per-sample TCR yields vary.

TCRdb ran MiXCR on the RACE reads and lists one entry per CDR3 protein. The data contain about 97,000 distinct CDR3 sequences, roughly 27% of them singletons. Noted time point: patch test 3, about 24 weeks after DPC sensitization. Treatment defined: therapeutic diphenylcyclopropenone sensitization with weekly scalp DPC. Donors were 18 to 70-year-old alopecia patients suitable for DPC. Germline V lookup: CDR1 MNHEY, CDR2 SVGAGI. V was cut by 4 bases and J by 4 bases, with 17 bases left in between. There are 15 residues in the CDR3. This TCR was recovered from a man aged 40-55 years with alopecia areata. Some clones in this sample may be carry-over from other donors' samples. The genes are TRBV6-5 and TRBJ2-7, with D perhaps matching TRBD1 or TRBD2 (5 bases each). This sample comprised whole blood, obtained in connection with sensitization to the hapten diphenylcyclopropenone (DPC). Written as DNA, the CDR3 is TGTGCCAGCAGTTCAGGGAGCACCGATCAATACGAGCAGTACTTC. It yields the protein CASSSGSTDQYEQYF.